The 20 T cell receptor beta chains given below trace back to one sample, sequenced in a study of blood T cell repertoires in COVID-19. Sequencing was performed with immunoSEQ multiplex PCR; in TCRdb, only in-frame clones are kept and a portion is missing. The repertoire holds around 140,000 clones, with about 89% as singletons. The sample was peripheral blood. Receptors originate from a man in his sixties with COVID-19, enrolled during active disease.

This clone occurred once. This chain connects TRBV6-5 to TRBJ1-1, with D possibly being TRBD1 (6 bases). Trimming took off 7 bases at V and 7 bases at J, with 13 bases between the two ends. The CDR3 covers 12 residues. Germline assignment: CDR1 MNHEY and CDR2 SVGAGI. CDR3: CASIQGLVEAFF. The CDR3 coding sequence is TGTGCCAGCATTCAGGGGCTGGTTGAAGCTTTCTTT.

The chain employs TRBV12-3 or TRBV12-4 and TRBJ1-1; D remains ambiguous. V lost 1 base, J lost 5 bases, and 8 bases lay in between. The CDR3 loop spans 13 amino acids. The CDR3 region has the DNA TGTGCCAGCAGTTTAGGTCCGGGAACTGAAGCTTTCTTT. Translation: CASSLGPGTEAFF.

This clone was counted only a few times. The chain couples TRBV4-1 to TRBJ2-7; 9 bases agree with TRBD2. With 1 base clipped from V and 3 bases from J, the junction kept 7 bases outside the gene matches. The CDR3 has 16 residues. Germline V lookup: CDR1 MGHRA, CDR2 YSYEKL. CDR3 bases: TGCGCCAGCAGCCAAGGGGAGCGGGGGGACCACTACGAGCAGTACTTC. As protein: CASSQGERGDHYEQYF.

V and J are TRBV18 and TRBJ1-2; 7 positions agree with TRBD1. This CDR3 has 15 residues. Germline-derived CDR1 and CDR2 are KGHSH and LQKENI. V was pared by 4 bases and J by 8 bases, with 13 bases of the junction left unmatched. CDR3 in amino acids: CASSQVSEGALGYTF. The CDR3 region has the DNA TGTGCCAGCTCACAGGTATCCGAGGGGGCTCTGGGCTACACCTTC. The entire variable domain, with the rest obtained from reference TRBV18 and TRBJ1-2, is as follows: NAGVMQNPRHLVRRRGQEARLRCSPMKGHSHVYWYRQLPEEGLKFMVYLQKENIIDESGMPKERFSAEFPKEGPSILRIQQVVRGDSAAYFCASSQVSEGALGYTFGSGTRLTVV.

This chain joins TRBV6-6 and TRBJ2-5; the match to TRBD2 covers 10 bases. The length of the CDR3 is 15 residues. V was clipped by 6 bases and J by 4 bases; unmatched bases: 8. Germline V gene sequence: CDR1 MNHNY, CDR2 SVGAGI (reference sequence). The CDR3 DNA is TGTGCCAGCAGGGAAAGCGGGGGGGGTTTAGAGACCCAGTACTTC. This encodes CASRESGGGLETQYF.

The chain is built from TRBV5-4 and TRBJ2-3; 7 positions match TRBD1. Germline V gives CDR1 SGHNT, CDR2 YYREEE (reference sequence). The CDR3 runs to 15 residues. V trimming: 0 bases; J trimming: 4 bases; junction bases outside the gene matches: 5. DNA for the CDR3: TGTGCCAGCAGCTTGGCCGCAGGGGGTGCAGATACGCAGTATTTT. It translates to CASSLAAGGADTQYF.

The chain is built from TRBV30 and TRBJ1-5; maybe TRBD1 (5 bases). Germline V gene sequence: CDR1 GTSNPN, CDR2 SVGIG (reference sequence). V shed 3 bases and J shed 5 bases, with 8 bases lying between them. The CDR3 covers 12 residues. CDR3 sequence (DNA): TGTGCCTGGAGAAAAGGGGATCAGCCCCAGCATTTT. It specifies CAWRKGDQPQHF. Drawing the rest from reference TRBV30 and TRBJ1-5, the complete variable domain is SQTIHQWPATLVQPVGSPLSLECTVEGTSNPNLYWYRQAAGRGLQLLFYSVGIGQISSEVPQNLSASRPQDRQFILSSKKLLLSDSGFYLCAWRKGDQPQHFGDGTRLSIL.

The genes are TRBV18 and TRBJ2-7; the match to TRBD1 covers 7 bases. The V and J ends lost 0 bases and 0 bases, in that order; junction bases with no gene match: 5. This CDR3 comprises 16 residues. Germline CDR1 KGHSH, CDR2 LQKENI. The CDR3 coding sequence is TGTGCCAGCTCACCACCGGTCAGGGGGATCTCCTACGAGCAGTACTTC. Translating it yields CASSPPVRGISYEQYF.

This clone was counted only a few times. The rearrangement links TRBV6-1 to TRBJ2-7, with a weak D call TRBD2 (5 bases). V gave up 3 bases and J gave up 0 bases, with 12 bases separating them. Germline V gene data show CDR1 as MNHNS and CDR2 as SASEGT. CDR3 length equals 15 residues. The CDR3 sequence: CASSESAGLSYEQYF. CDR3 in DNA: TGTGCCAGCAGTGAGAGCGCGGGTCTCTCCTACGAGCAGTACTTC.

The chain has TRBV14 and TRBJ1-1; possible D gene TRBD1, 6 bases. V lost 5 bases and J lost 0, with 13 bases in between. Germline-derived CDR1 and CDR2 are SGHDN and FVKESK. CDR3 length: 15 residues. The CDR3 sequence is CASSFRGMMNTEAFF. The CDR3 DNA reads as TGTGCCAGCAGCTTCAGGGGTATGATGAACACTGAAGCTTTCTTT. Full variable domain (remainder filled in from reference TRBV14 and TRBJ1-1): EAGVTQFPSHSVIEKGQTVTLRCDPISGHDNLYWYRRVMGKEIKFLLHFVKESKQDESGMPNNRFLAERTGGTYSTLKVQPAELEDSGVYFCASSFRGMMNTEAFFGQGTRLTVV.

The chain recombines TRBV27 with TRBJ1-3; D is perhaps TRBD1 (5 bases). This CDR3 is built from 15 residues. CDR1 is MNHEY, CDR2 SMNVEV, per germline (reference sequence). With 6 bases removed from V and 4 bases from J, the gap between germline ends came to 16 bases. Written as DNA, the CDR3 is TGTGCCAGCAGACCCTCGGGGGGATCAGGAAACACCATATATTTT. Translated: CASRPSGGSGNTIYF.

This rearrangement joins TRBV6-5 to TRBJ2-7; 8 nucleotides match TRBD1. J gave up 1 base and V 7 bases, and 6 bases lay outside the gene matches. The CDR3 sequence is 14 residues long. Germline CDR1 reads MNHEY; CDR2 reads SVGAGI. The CDR3 DNA reads TGTGCCAGCAAACGGACAGGGACTTCCTACGAGCAGTACTTC. Protein: CASKRTGTSYEQYF.

The CDR3 reads CASSLGAQNTEAFF. As DNA, the CDR3 is TGTGCCAGCAGCTTAGGGGCCCAGAACACTGAAGCTTTCTTT. The chain links TRBV7-2 to TRBJ1-1, with D unresolved. The CDR3 extends over 14 amino acids. V shed 1 base and J shed 1 base, with 7 bases lying between them. Germline V gene lookup returns CDR1 SGHTA and CDR2 FQGNSA.

The J gene is TRBJ1-3, the V gene TRBV6-1; the D is unclear. Germline assignment: CDR1 MNHNS and CDR2 SASEGT. Deletions cut 4 bases from V and 0 bases from J, with 13 bases between. The CDR3 contains 16 residues. The CDR3 sequence: CASSVLGGNSGNTIYF. The CDR3 bases are TGTGCCAGCAGTGTTCTAGGCGGTAACTCTGGAAACACCATATATTTT.

The chain employs TRBV19 and TRBJ2-1; D is possibly TRBD1 (6 bases). V was trimmed by 4 bases and J by 1 base, leaving 8 bases between them. Looked up from germline, CDR1 is LNHDA and CDR2 is SQIVND (reference sequence). The length of the CDR3 is 14 residues. The CDR3 nucleotides read TGTGCCAGTAGTACAGACAGGTCCTACAATGAGCAGTTCTTC. It yields the protein CASSTDRSYNEQFF.

A few counts support this clone. This chain links TRBV5-6 with TRBJ1-2; D is unresolved. This CDR3 comprises 13 residues. CDR1 and CDR2 from the germline V gene are SGHDT and YYEEEE. Deletions cut 2 bases from V and 4 bases from J, with 9 bases between. For the CDR3, the DNA is TGTGCCAGCAGCTTTGACTCCCCCTATGGCTACACCTTC. Translated: CASSFDSPYGYTF. The entire variable domain, with the rest obtained from reference TRBV5-6 and TRBJ1-2, is as follows: DAGVTQSPTHLIKTRGQQVTLRCSPKSGHDTVSWYQQALGQGPQFIFQYYEEEERQRGNFPDRFSGHQFPNYSSELNVNALLLGDSALYLCASSFDSPYGYTFGSGTRLTVV.

This rearrangement joins TRBV11-2 to TRBJ2-7; D gene ambiguous. Trimming shortened V by 4 bases and J by 3 bases, and 4 bases separated the two germline ends. The CDR3 sequence is 11 residues long. Germline V gene lookup returns CDR1 SGHAT and CDR2 FQNNGV. This chain's CDR3 is CASSYSYEQYF. As DNA, the CDR3 is TGTGCCAGCAGCTACAGCTACGAGCAGTACTTC.

This clone was counted only a few times. The rearrangement uses TRBV29-1 and TRBJ2-3; the match to TRBD1 covers 10 bases. V was pared by 7 bases and J by 6 bases, with 13 bases of the junction left unmatched. The CDR3 consists of 15 residues. Germline CDR1 and CDR2: SQVTM and ANQGSEA. The chain's CDR3 is CSAGGTGAGTDTQYF. The CDR3 DNA reads TGCAGCGCCGGGGGGACAGGGGCGGGAACGGATACGCAGTATTTT.

The chain recombines TRBV28 with TRBJ1-5; TRBD1 aligns across 8 bases. The CDR3 spans 15 residues. Germline loops: CDR1 MDHEN, CDR2 SYDVKM. J was trimmed by 7 bases and V by 3 bases; bases with no gene match: 8. The CDR3 region has the DNA TGTGCCAGCAGTTTCCAAGGACAGGGTGGACAGCCCCAGCATTTT. Its protein is CASSFQGQGGQPQHF.

CDR3 in DNA: TGTGCCAGCACACCAATATCGGCCGGGAGGTCTGAAGCTTTCTTT. Translated, it gives CASTPISAGRSEAFF. This rearrangement joins TRBV25-1 to TRBJ1-1; D not resolved. Trimming removed 7 bases from V and 6 bases from J, with 21 bases in between. Germline assignment: CDR1 MGHDK and CDR2 SYGVNS. This CDR3 contains 15 residues.